This entry lists 21 T cell receptor beta chains sequenced from one sample in a study of blood T cell repertoires in COVID-19. Here immunoSEQ multiplex PCR was the method, and the copy in TCRdb shows in-frame clones only, minus some. The data hold 210,000 or so clones, with roughly 90% observed a single time. Sample: peripheral blood. Every receptor here comes from a woman aged 50 to 60 with acute or convalescent COVID-19.

The genes are TRBV6-6 and TRBJ1-6, with 9 bases fitting TRBD1. The junction had 7 bases not matched to a gene; V was cut back by 6 bases and J by 4 bases. Germline V gene sequence: CDR1 MNHNY, CDR2 SVGAGI (reference sequence). The CDR3 runs 16 residues. CDR3 in amino acids: CASRLTGQGYNSPLHF. DNA of the CDR3: TGTGCCAGCAGACTCACAGGACAGGGGTATAATTCACCCCTCCACTTT.

This clone has a handful of counts. The chain carries TRBV2 and TRBJ2-3; TRBD2 might be the D (7 bases). CDR1 is SNHLY, CDR2 FYNNEI, per germline. V was shortened by 6 bases and J by 8 bases, with 18 bases between the two germline ends. The CDR3 spans 14 residues. The CDR3 spells CASRWEGGGGTQYF. DNA of the CDR3: TGTGCCAGCAGATGGGAGGGGGGCGGAGGTACGCAGTATTTT. Filled out from reference TRBV2 and TRBJ2-3, the complete variable domain reads EPEVTQTPSHQVTQMGQEVILRCVPISNHLYFYWYRQILGQKVEFLVSFYNNEISEKSEIFDDQFSVERPDGSNFTLKIRSTKLEDSAMYFCASRWEGGGGTQYFGPGTRLTVL.

This clone was detected a few times. The chain combines TRBV9 with TRBJ1-6; perhaps TRBD1 as D (5 bases). The CDR3 consists of 16 residues. Trimming shortened V by 0 bases and J by 5 bases, and 12 bases separated the two germline ends. Germline CDR1 SGDLS, CDR2 YYNGEE. CDR3 DNA: TGTGCCAGCAGCGTAGGTTGGGGGGGAAATAATTCACCCCTCCACTTT. As protein: CASSVGWGGNNSPLHF.

This clone occurred once. V and J are TRBV5-6 and TRBJ1-2, with 7 bases that match TRBD1. CDR1 and CDR2 from the germline V gene are SGHDT and YYEEEE. V shed 2 bases and J 4 bases; nucleotides not matched to a gene: 8. The CDR3 covers 15 residues. CDR3 DNA: TGTGCCAGCAGCTTACCCGGGACAGCCCTCTATGGCTACACCTTC. This codes for CASSLPGTALYGYTF.

This clone occurred a few times. The V call is TRBV5-1, the J call TRBJ1-1, with a possible D match to TRBD1 (5 bases). This CDR3 spans 13 amino acids. V was trimmed by 3 bases and J by 7 bases, leaving 13 bases between them. Germline V lookup: CDR1 SGHRS, CDR2 YFSETQ. The CDR3, as DNA: TGCGCCAGCAGCTGGATGGGGGGAGATGAAGCTTTCTTT. Translated, it gives CASSWMGGDEAFF. The entire variable domain, with the rest obtained from reference TRBV5-1 and TRBJ1-1, is as follows: KAGVTQTPRYLIKTRGQQVTLSCSPISGHRSVSWYQQTPGQGLQFLFEYFSETQRNKGNFPGRFSGRQFSNSRSEMNVSTLELGDSALYLCASSWMGGDEAFFGQGTRLTVV.

The chain joins TRBV7-8 to TRBJ2-7, with 9 bases fitting TRBD2. Germline V gene data show CDR1 as SGHVS and CDR2 as FQNEAQ. V shed 5 bases and J 5 bases; nucleotides not matched to a gene: 10. This CDR3 has 15 amino acids. CDR3 DNA sequence: TGTGCCAGCAGCAATATTCTTAGCGGGAGAAACGAGCAGTACTTC. Translation gives CASSNILSGRNEQYF.

On this clone: The same CDR3 is also encoded by other DNA sequences in this sample. The chain links TRBV5-4 to TRBJ2-5; 7 bases are shared with TRBD1. The CDR3 is 14 amino acids. Germline V lookup: CDR1 SGHNT, CDR2 YYREEE (reference sequence). Trimming at V came to 4 bases and at J to 1 base, leaving 4 bases not matched to a gene. In nucleotides, the CDR3 is TGTGCCAGCAGCCTACGGGACAGCCAAGAGACCCAGTACTTC. Residues: CASSLRDSQETQYF.

The chain couples TRBV11-3 to TRBJ2-7; 15 bases are shared with TRBD2. The CDR3 is 17 amino acids. Looked up from germline, CDR1 is SGHNT and CDR2 is YENEEA. The V segment lost 5 bases and the J segment 5 bases; nucleotides outside the gene matches: 10. This CDR3 reads CASSGPGTSGGSNEQYF. The CDR3, as DNA: TGTGCCAGCAGCGGCCCCGGGACTAGCGGGGGGTCTAACGAGCAGTACTTC.

The sample holds a few counts of this clone. The chain combines TRBV5-1 with TRBJ2-1; 13 nucleotides agree with TRBD2. The CDR3 runs to 17 residues. J lost 6 bases, V lost 0 bases, and 6 bases had no gene match. The germline V gene encodes CDR1 SGHRS and CDR2 YFSETQ. The CDR3 coding sequence is TGCGCCAGCAGCTTGGGGACTAGCGGGAGAGGGGTCAATGAGCAGTTCTTC. Its translation: CASSLGTSGRGVNEQFF.

The rearrangement joins TRBV5-6 to TRBJ1-2; the D is unclear. Germline V lookup: CDR1 SGHDT, CDR2 YYEEEE. The CDR3 has 12 residues. Between the trimmed V and J ends, which lost 4 bases and 6 bases, there was a span of 10 bases. The chain's CDR3 is CASSTFWHGYTF. CDR3 coding DNA: TGTGCCAGCAGCACCTTTTGGCATGGCTACACCTTC.

The CDR3 DNA reads as TGTGCCAGCAGCCAATCAATAACTAGCGGCCGGGGCGGGGAGCTGTTTTTT. Residues: CASSQSITSGRGGELFF. This chain joins TRBV3-1 (or the pseudogene TRBV3-2) and TRBJ2-2, with 8 bases lining up with TRBD2. Germline CDR1 is LGHDT and CDR2 is YNNKEL (reference sequence). The CDR3 covers 17 residues. V lost 2 bases and J lost 7; bases outside the gene matches: 12.

The chain couples TRBV30 to TRBJ1-1; D remains unclear. The CDR3 contains 13 residues. Trimming shortened V by 0 bases and J by 5 bases, and 10 bases separated the two germline ends. The germline gives CDR1 GTSNPN, CDR2 SVGIG (reference sequence). CDR3 in amino acids: CAWSVRVYTEAFF. The CDR3 DNA follows: TGTGCCTGGAGTGTACGGGTGTATACTGAAGCTTTCTTT.

The rearrangement uses TRBV7-9 and TRBJ2-7; a possible D gene is TRBD2 (6 bases). This CDR3 has 13 residues. Germline loops: CDR1 SEHNR, CDR2 FQNEAQ (reference sequence). The V and J ends lost 6 bases and 5 bases respectively, with 14 bases between them. CDR3 coding DNA: TGTGCCAGCAGACCAACCGCTAGCGACGAGCAGTACTTC. It specifies CASRPTASDEQYF. Using reference TRBV7-9 and TRBJ2-7 for the parts outside the CDR3, the full variable domain is DTGVSQNPRHKITKRGQNVTFRCDPISEHNRLYWYRQTLGQGPEFLTYFQNEAQLEKSRLLSDRFSAERPKGSFSTLEIQRTEQGDSAMYLCASRPTASDEQYFGPGTRLTVT.

This rearrangement joins TRBV11-2 to TRBJ2-5, with D possibly TRBD2 on 5 matching bases. Germline values: CDR1 SGHAT, CDR2 FQNNGV. V lost 6 bases and J 2 bases, leaving 19 bases between the germline ends. The CDR3 consists of 16 residues. The CDR3 sequence: CASSSLAQTGQETQYF. The CDR3 coding sequence is TGTGCCAGCAGTTCGCTCGCCCAGACGGGACAAGAGACCCAGTACTTC.

This chain connects TRBV7-3 to TRBJ1-2, with 12 bases matching TRBD1. Unmatched junction bases numbered 4, after V lost 5 bases and J lost 6 bases. The CDR3 length is 14 residues. CDR1 is SGHTA, CDR2 FQGTGA, per germline. The CDR3 is CASSRGTGGDGYTF. CDR3 DNA: TGTGCCAGCAGCCGAGGGACAGGGGGCGATGGCTACACCTTC.

This chain connects TRBV19 to TRBJ1-6, with 10 bases that match TRBD1. Germline-derived CDR1 and CDR2 are LNHDA and SQIVND (reference sequence). The J segment lost 6 bases and the V segment lost 5 bases, leaving 13 bases of the junction unmatched. CDR3 length: 18 residues. CDR3 DNA: TGTGCCAGTAGTGGGGACAGGGGAGCGTTGATCGGTAATTCACCCCTCCACTTT. Translation gives CASSGDRGALIGNSPLHF.

The chain uses TRBV9 and TRBJ1-4, with 10 bases that match TRBD1. With V trimmed by 3 bases and J by 6 bases, 5 bases remained unmatched. Germline CDR1 and CDR2: SGDLS and YYNGEE. The CDR3 has 15 residues. CDR3 bases: TGTGCCAGCAGCGACCGGGACAGGGGAGATGAAAAACTGTTTTTT. Translated: CASSDRDRGDEKLFF.

This sequence joins TRBV5-1 and TRBJ2-7; TRBD1 agrees at 8 bases. Germline V gene data show CDR1 as SGHRS and CDR2 as YFSETQ. Trimming cost V 0 bases and J 1 base; bases outside gene matches: 6. This CDR3 has 16 amino acids. The CDR3 DNA is TGCGCCAGCAGCTTGGCCCGGACAGGGATGTCCTACGAGCAGTACTTC. Amino acid sequence: CASSLARTGMSYEQYF.

V gene TRBV9 combines with J gene TRBJ2-2, with 8 bases identical to TRBD1. Germline CDR1 reads SGDLS; CDR2 reads YYNGEE. J lost 4 bases, V lost 0 bases, and 8 bases had no gene match. This CDR3 is built from 17 residues. CDR3 in amino acids: CASSVGLTGVITGELFF. CDR3 in DNA: TGTGCCAGCAGCGTAGGTCTGACAGGGGTCATCACCGGGGAGCTGTTTTTT. The complete variable domain, with remaining parts taken from reference TRBV9 and TRBJ2-2, reads DSGVTQTPKHLITATGQRVTLRCSPRSGDLSVYWYQQSLDQGLQFLIQYYNGEERAKGNILERFSAQQFPDLHSELNLSSLELGDSALYFCASSVGLTGVITGELFFGEGSRLTVL.

The CDR3 DNA sequence: TGTGCCAGCAGTGAATATCGGGCGGGGGAGGGGAGTGGTCAGTACTTC. As protein: CASSEYRAGEGSGQYF. The rearrangement joins TRBV6-1 to TRBJ2-4, with 7 bases that match TRBD2. This CDR3 has 16 residues. The germline V gene encodes CDR1 MNHNS and CDR2 SASEGT. The V and J ends lost 2 bases and 12 bases, in that order; junction bases with no gene match: 16.

The chain employs TRBV15 and TRBJ1-1, with D unclear. From germline, CDR1 is LNHNV and CDR2 YYDKDF (reference sequence). V lost 1 base and J 0 bases, leaving 9 bases between the germline ends. CDR3 length: 15 residues. The DNA for the CDR3 is TGTGCCACCAGCAGAGGGAGGACGATGAACACTGAAGCTTTCTTT. It translates to CATSRGRTMNTEAFF.